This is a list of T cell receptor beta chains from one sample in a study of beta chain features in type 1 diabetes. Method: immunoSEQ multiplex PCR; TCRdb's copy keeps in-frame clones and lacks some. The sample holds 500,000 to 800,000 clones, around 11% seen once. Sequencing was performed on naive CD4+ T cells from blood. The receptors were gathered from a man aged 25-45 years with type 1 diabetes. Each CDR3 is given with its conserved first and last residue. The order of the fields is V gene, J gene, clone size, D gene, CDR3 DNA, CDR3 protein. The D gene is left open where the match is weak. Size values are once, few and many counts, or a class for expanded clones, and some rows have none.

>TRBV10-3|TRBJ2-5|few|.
TGTGCCATCAGTGAGTCGACGGGCCCCCCACAAGAGACCCAGTACTTC
CAISESTGPPQETQYF
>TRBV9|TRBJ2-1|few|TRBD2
TGTGCCAGCAGCGCCCCCCTGGCGGTAGCGGGGGGTGACTCCTACAATGAGCAGTTCTTC
CASSAPLAVAGGDSYNEQFF
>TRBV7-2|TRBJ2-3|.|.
TGTGCCAGCAGCTCCGCGAGGCCTATCTACACAGATACGCAGTATTTT
CASSSARPIYTDTQYF
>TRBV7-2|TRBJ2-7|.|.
TGTGCCAGCAGCGGTCCCTACGAGCAGTACTTC
CASSGPYEQYF
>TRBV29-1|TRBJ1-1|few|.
TGCAGCACCATGGGGACACTGAACACTGAAGCTTTCTTT
CSTMGTLNTEAFF
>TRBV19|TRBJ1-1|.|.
TGTGCCAGTAGTCCTAACAGGGAGACTGAAGCTTTCTTT
CASSPNRETEAFF
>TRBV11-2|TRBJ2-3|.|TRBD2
TGTGCCAGCAGCACCTCGGGACTAGCGGGGAGGAGCACAGATACGCAGTATTTT
CASSTSGLAGRSTDTQYF
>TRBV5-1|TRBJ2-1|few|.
TGCGCCAGCAGCCACGACTCCAGTCCGGGTTACAATGAGCAGTTCTTC
CASSHDSSPGYNEQFF
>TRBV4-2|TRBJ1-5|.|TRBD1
TGTGCCAGCAGCCGGTCGGGACAGAATCAGCCCCAGCATTTT
CASSRSGQNQPQHF
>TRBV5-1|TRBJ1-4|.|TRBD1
TGCGCCAGCAGCTTCAGGGGGCCGACTAATGAAAAACTGTTTTTT
CASSFRGPTNEKLFF
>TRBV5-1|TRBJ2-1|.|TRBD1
TGCGCCAGCAGCTCGGGACAGAGATACAATGAGCAGTTCTTC
CASSSGQRYNEQFF
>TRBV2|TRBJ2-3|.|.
TGTGCCAGCTCGAGGGACGGCGGGGCTAGCACAGATACGCAGTATTTT
CASSRDGGASTDTQYF
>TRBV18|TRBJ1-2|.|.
TGTGCCAGCTCACCAGTTTACTCACGATATGGCTACACCTTC
CASSPVYSRYGYTF
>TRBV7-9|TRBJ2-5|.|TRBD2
TGTGCCAGCAGCTCCTTTGGCGGGAGAAACCAAGAGACCCAGTACTTC
CASSSFGGRNQETQYF
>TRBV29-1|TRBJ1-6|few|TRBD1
TGCAGCGTTGTAACGACAGGGGTGAATTCACCCCTCCACTTT
CSVVTTGVNSPLHF
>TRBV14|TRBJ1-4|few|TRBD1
TGTGCCAGCAGCCCTGGGACAGATGAAAAACTGTTTTTT
CASSPGTDEKLFF
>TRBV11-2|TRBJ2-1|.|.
TGTGCCAGCAGCTTAGGATGGACAGTTTACAATGAGCAGTTCTTC
CASSLGWTVYNEQFF
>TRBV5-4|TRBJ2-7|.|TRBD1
TGTGCCAGCAGCTCACCGGGACAGGGGATAAACTACGAGCAGTACTTC
CASSSPGQGINYEQYF
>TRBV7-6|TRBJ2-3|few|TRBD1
TGTGCCAGCAGCTTCCGGGACAGGGGGACAGATACGCAGTATTTT
CASSFRDRGTDTQYF
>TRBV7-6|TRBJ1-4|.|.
TGTGCCAGCAGCTTTGAGAGGGGACGGGGGAATGAAAAACTGTTTTTT
CASSFERGRGNEKLFF
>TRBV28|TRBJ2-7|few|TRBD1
TGTGCCAGCAGTTCGTATACGACAGGGGTTCCCTACGAGCAGTACTTC
CASSSYTTGVPYEQYF
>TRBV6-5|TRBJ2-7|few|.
TGTGCCAGCAGTTACCCTTACGCGGGGTCCGAGCAGTACTTC
CASSYPYAGSEQYF
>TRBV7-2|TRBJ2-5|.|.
TGTGCCAGCAGCTTAAGTTCGGGTTTTAGTGAAGAGACCCAGTACTTC
CASSLSSGFSEETQYF
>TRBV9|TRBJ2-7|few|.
TGTGCCAGCGGTACAGGAGACTACGAGCAGTACTTC
CASGTGDYEQYF
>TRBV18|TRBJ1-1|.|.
TGTGCCAGCTCACCTGAGTTCGGGAGGAGTGAAGCTTTCTTT
CASSPEFGRSEAFF
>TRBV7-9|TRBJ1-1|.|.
TGTGCCAGCAGTCAGTTGAACACTGAAGCTTTCTTT
CASSQLNTEAFF
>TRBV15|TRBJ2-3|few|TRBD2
TGTGCCACCAGCACCGCGCGGGAGGATACGCAGTATTTT
CATSTAREDTQYF
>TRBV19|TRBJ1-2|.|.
TGTGCCAGTAGTTCCCAGGAGAACTATGGCTACACCTTC
CASSSQENYGYTF
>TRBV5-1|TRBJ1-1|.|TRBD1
TGCGCCAGCAGCTTGACATCCCGGGACAGCGCTTTCTTT
CASSLTSRDSAFF
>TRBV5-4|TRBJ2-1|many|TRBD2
TGTGCCAGCAGCTTGGCTAGCGGGTCATGGAATGAGCAGTTCTTC
CASSLASGSWNEQFF
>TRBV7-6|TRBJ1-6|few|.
TGTGCCAGCAGCTTAGCGGCGCATTTTAATTCACCCCTCCACTTT
CASSLAAHFNSPLHF
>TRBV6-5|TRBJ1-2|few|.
TGTGCCAGCAGTTACTCTAGGGGAGGAGATGGCTACACCTTC
CASSYSRGGDGYTF
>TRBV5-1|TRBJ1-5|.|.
TGCGCCAGCAGCTTGGTTCCGGGGGATAGCAATCAGCCCCAGCATTTT
CASSLVPGDSNQPQHF
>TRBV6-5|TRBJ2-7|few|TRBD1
TGTGCCAGCAGTTCCGGACAGGGTTTATACGAGCAGTACTTC
CASSSGQGLYEQYF
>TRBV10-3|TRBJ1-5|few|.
TGTGCCATCAGTGACCCGGCCAGGTGGGATCAGCCCCAGCATTTT
CAISDPARWDQPQHF
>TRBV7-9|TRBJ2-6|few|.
TGTGCCAGCAGTCCTCCGGCCAACGTCCTGACTTTC
CASSPPANVLTF
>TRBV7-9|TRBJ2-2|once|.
TGTGCCAGCAGCCCCAGGGGATTAGACACCGGGGAGCTGTTTTTT
CASSPRGLDTGELFF
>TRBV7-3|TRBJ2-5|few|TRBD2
TGTGCCAGCAGCTGGACTAGTTCAGAGACCCAGTACTTC
CASSWTSSETQYF
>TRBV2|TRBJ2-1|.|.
TGTGCCAGCAGCTTCGAGGAGCAGTTCTTC
CASSFEEQFF
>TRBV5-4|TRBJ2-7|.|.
TGTGCCAGCAGCAACCCTATGGCAGGAGCGTACGAGCAGTACTTC
CASSNPMAGAYEQYF
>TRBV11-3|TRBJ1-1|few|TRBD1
TGTGCCAGCAGCTTCACAGGGGGAGACACTGAAGCTTTCTTT
CASSFTGGDTEAFF
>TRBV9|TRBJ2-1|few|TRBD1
TGTGCCAGCAGCCCGACAGGGGAAGGGTCCTACAATGAGCAGTTCTTC
CASSPTGEGSYNEQFF
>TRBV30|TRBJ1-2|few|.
TGTGCCTGGAGTGGGGCTCCGGGGAACTATGGCTACACCTTC
CAWSGAPGNYGYTF
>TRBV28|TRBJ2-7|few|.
TGTGCCAGCAGCCGGACAGCTTCGACCTACGAGCAGTACTTC
CASSRTASTYEQYF
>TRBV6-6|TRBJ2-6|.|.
TGTGCCAGCAGCAAGGGTGACTCTGGGGCCAACGTCCTGACTTTC
CASSKGDSGANVLTF
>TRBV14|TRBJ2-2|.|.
TGTGCCAGCAGCCCACGACAGATCGGGGAGCTGTTTTTT
CASSPRQIGELFF
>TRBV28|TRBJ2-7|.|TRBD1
TGTGCCAGCAGTCCCCCAGGACAGGGGAAACACGAGCAGTACTTC
CASSPPGQGKHEQYF
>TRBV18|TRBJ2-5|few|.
TGTGCCAGCTCACCACCACTAGGGAGCGAGACCCAGTACTTC
CASSPPLGSETQYF
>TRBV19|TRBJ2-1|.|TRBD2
TGTGCCAGTAGGTTAGCGGGGGGCCGGTCCGATGAGCAGTTCTTC
CASRLAGGRSDEQFF
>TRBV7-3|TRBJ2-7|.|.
TGTGCCAGCAGCCTCGGAGGGGGTGGCGAGCAGTACTTC
CASSLGGGGEQYF
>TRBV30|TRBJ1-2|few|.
TGTGCCTGGACGCCGGGGCAGCCCTATGGCTACACCTTC
CAWTPGQPYGYTF
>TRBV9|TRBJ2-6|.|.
TGTGCCAGCAGACTTGATCTCTCTGGGGCCAACGTCCTGACTTTC
CASRLDLSGANVLTF
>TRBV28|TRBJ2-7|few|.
TGTGCCAGCAGTGGGCCGCAGGGGAGGTACGAGCAGTACTTC
CASSGPQGRYEQYF
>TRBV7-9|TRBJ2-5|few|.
TGTGCCAGCAGCCCGTCAACAGGGAACGGGGAGACCCAGTACTTC
CASSPSTGNGETQYF
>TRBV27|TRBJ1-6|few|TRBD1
TGTGCCAGCAGTTCACAGGGGACTTATTCACCCCTCCACTTT
CASSSQGTYSPLHF